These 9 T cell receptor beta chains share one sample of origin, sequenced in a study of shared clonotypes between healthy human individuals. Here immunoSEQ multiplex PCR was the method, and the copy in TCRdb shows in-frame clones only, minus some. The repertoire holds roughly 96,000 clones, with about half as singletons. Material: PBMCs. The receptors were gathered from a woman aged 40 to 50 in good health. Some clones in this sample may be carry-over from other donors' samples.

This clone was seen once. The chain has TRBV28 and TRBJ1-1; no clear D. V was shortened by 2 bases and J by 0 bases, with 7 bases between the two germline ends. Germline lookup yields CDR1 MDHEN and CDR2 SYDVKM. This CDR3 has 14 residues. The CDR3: CASSLKAVNTEAFF. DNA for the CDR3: TGTGCCAGCAGTTTAAAGGCGGTGAACACTGAAGCTTTCTTT.

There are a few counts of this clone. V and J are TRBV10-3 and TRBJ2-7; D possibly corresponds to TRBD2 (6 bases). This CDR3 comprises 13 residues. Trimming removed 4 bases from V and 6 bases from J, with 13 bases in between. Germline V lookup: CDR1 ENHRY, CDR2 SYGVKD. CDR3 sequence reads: CAISGPVGGEQYF. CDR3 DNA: TGTGCCATCAGTGGTCCGGTGGGGGGCGAGCAGTACTTC.

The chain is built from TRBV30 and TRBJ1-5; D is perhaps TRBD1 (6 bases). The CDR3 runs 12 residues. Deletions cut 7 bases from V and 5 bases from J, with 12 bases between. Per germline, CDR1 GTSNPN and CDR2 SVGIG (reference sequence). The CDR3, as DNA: TGTGCCTTGGGGGCTGGGGATCAGCCCCAGCATTTT. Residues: CALGAGDQPQHF.

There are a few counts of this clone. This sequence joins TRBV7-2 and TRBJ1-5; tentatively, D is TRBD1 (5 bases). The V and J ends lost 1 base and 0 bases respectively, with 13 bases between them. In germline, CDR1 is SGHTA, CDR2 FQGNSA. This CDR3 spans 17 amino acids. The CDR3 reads CASSLVGGTYSNQPQHF. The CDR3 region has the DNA TGTGCCAGCAGCTTAGTGGGAGGGACCTATAGCAATCAGCCCCAGCATTTT. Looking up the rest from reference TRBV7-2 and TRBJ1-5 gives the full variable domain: GAGVSQSPSNKVTEKGKDVELRCDPISGHTALYWYRQSLGQGLEFLIYFQGNSAPDKSGLPSDRFSAERTGGSVSTLTIQRTQQEDSAVYLCASSLVGGTYSNQPQHFGDGTRLSIL.

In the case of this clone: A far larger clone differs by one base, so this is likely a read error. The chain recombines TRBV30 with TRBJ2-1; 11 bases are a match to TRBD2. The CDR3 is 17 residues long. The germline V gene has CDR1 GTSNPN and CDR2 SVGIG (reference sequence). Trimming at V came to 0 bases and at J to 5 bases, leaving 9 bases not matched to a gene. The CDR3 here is CAWSVPPGGLADNEQFF. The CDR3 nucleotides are TGTGCCTGGAGTGTTCCCCCGGGGGGACTAGCGGACAATGAGCAGTTCTTC. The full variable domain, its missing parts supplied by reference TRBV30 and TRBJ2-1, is SQTIHQWPATLVQPVGSPLSLECTVEGTSNPNLYWYRQAAGRGLQLLFYSVGIGQISSEVPQNLSASRPQDRQFILSSKKLLLSDSGFYLCAWSVPPGGLADNEQFFGPGTRLTVL.

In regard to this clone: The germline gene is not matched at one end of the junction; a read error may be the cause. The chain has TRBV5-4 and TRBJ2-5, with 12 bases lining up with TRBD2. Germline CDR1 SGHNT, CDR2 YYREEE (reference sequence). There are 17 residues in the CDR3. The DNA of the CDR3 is TGCGCCAGCAGCTTACGACTAGCGGGAGAACGTTCAAGAGACCAGTACTTC. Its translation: CASSLRLAGERSRDQYF.

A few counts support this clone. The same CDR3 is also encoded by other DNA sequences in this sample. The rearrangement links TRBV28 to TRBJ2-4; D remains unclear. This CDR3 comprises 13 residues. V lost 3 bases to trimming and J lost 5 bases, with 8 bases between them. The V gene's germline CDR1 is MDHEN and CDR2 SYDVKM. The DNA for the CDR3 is TGTGCCAGCAGTTTTCCTAGGGAAAACATTCAGTACTTC. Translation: CASSFPRENIQYF.

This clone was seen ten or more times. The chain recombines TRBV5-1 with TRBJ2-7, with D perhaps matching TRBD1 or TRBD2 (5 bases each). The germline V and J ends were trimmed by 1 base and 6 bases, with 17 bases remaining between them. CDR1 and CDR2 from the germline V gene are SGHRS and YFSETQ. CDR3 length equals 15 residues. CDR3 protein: CASSLIGGGRLEQYF. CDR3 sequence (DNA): TGCGCCAGCAGCTTGATTGGGGGTGGACGCCTCGAGCAGTACTTC.

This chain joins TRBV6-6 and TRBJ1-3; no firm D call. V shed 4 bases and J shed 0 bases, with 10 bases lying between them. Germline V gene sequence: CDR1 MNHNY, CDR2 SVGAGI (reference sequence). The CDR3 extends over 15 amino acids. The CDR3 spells CASSSLDGSGNTIYF. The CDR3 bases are TGTGCCAGCAGTTCGTTGGACGGCTCTGGAAACACCATATATTTT.